This TCR beta chain comes out of a study of T cell repertoires in cytomegalovirus infection. Study in general: Evidence of both CMV infection and a matching HLA type came from public TCR beta signatures.

TCRdb called the reads again in MiXCR, with one record for every CDR3 protein. The table shows about 150,000 distinct CDR3 sequences, with around a quarter occurring only once. Germline V gives CDR1 LGHNA, CDR2 YSLEER. The length of the CDR3 is 15 residues. Trimming removed 4 bases from V and 2 bases from J, with 12 bases in between. Sequencing was performed on PBMCs. The chain employs TRBV4-3 and TRBJ1-3; D might be TRBD1 (5 bases). This TCR was recovered from a human donor in good health (CMV status not recorded). Some clones in this sample may be carry-over from other donors' samples. The CDR3 reads CASSPSSGTGNTIYF. The CDR3 region has the DNA TGCGCCAGCAGCCCATCGTCAGGGACTGGAAACACCATATATTTT.